These T cell receptor beta chains were read from a single sample in a study of cytomegalovirus exposure and HLA in healthy donors. TCRdb's copy holds only in-frame clones and misses some; the assay was immunoSEQ multiplex PCR. Its listing shows 70,000 to 75,000 clones. Sequencing was performed on PBMCs. The receptors originated from a female donor in good health and CMV-seropositive. The CDR3 runs from the conserved cysteine through the conserved F or W. A D gene is named only where the DNA matches it firmly.

D gene,V gene,J gene,CDR3 DNA,CDR3 protein
.,TRBV5-1,TRBJ1-3,TGCGCCAGCAGCTTGGGACAGGGAAACACCATATATTTT,CASSLGQGNTIYF
TRBD1,TRBV7-8,TRBJ1-3,TGTGCCAGCAGCAAGAACAGGGGGAGCTCTGGAAACACCATATATTTT,CASSKNRGSSGNTIYF
.,TRBV7-9,TRBJ1-2,TGTGCCAGCAGCCCAGCAGGGGCAGGGATAGACGGCTACACCTTC,CASSPAGAGIDGYTF
.,TRBV28,TRBJ2-7,TGTGCCAGCAGTTTAGGGACTGCCCGCAGCGAGCAGTACTTC,CASSLGTARSEQYF
.,TRBV18,TRBJ1-4,TGTGCCAGCTCACAATTTGTATGGGACTCTAATGAAAAACTGTTTTTT,CASSQFVWDSNEKLFF
.,TRBV29-1,TRBJ1-5,TGCAGCGTTAAATCAGGGGACAATCAGCCCCAGCATTTT,CSVKSGDNQPQHF
.,TRBV7-9,TRBJ1-2,TGTGCCAGCAGCTTATCGCAGAATGGCTACACCTTC,CASSLSQNGYTF
TRBD2,TRBV5-1,TRBJ2-7,TGCGCCAGCAGACTAGCGGGGGTGGGCGAGCAGTACTTC,CASRLAGVGEQYF
.,TRBV28,TRBJ2-7,TGTGCCAGCAGTTTAACTGGACTAAGGGTCGAGCAGTACTTC,CASSLTGLRVEQYF
.,TRBV29-1,TRBJ1-3,TGCAGCGTCCAACAAAACTCTGGAAACACCATATATTTT,CSVQQNSGNTIYF
.,TRBV18,TRBJ2-7,TGTGCCAGCTCACCGGGGGGAAACGAGCAGTACTTC,CASSPGGNEQYF
.,TRBV6-5,TRBJ1-6,TGTGCCAGCAGCCCGGTCCTAGCCTTTTCACCCCTCCACTTT,CASSPVLAFSPLHF
TRBD1,TRBV10-3,TRBJ2-5,TGTGCCATCAGTTCGGGCAGGGGGCAAGAGACCCAGTACTTC,CAISSGRGQETQYF
TRBD1,TRBV11-2,TRBJ2-6,TGTGCCAGCAGCCTATCCCTTCAGGGGGATGGGGCCAACGTCCTGACTTTC,CASSLSLQGDGANVLTF
TRBD1,TRBV5-5,TRBJ2-2,TGTGCCAGCAGCTTTCGACAGGGAACCGGGGAGCTGTTTTTT,CASSFRQGTGELFF
TRBD1,TRBV6-1,TRBJ1-1,TGTGCCAGCAGTGGGGGGGAGACAGGGAAAACTGAAGCTTTCTTT,CASSGGETGKTEAFF
.,TRBV29-1,TRBJ2-7,TGCAGCGTTGTGGAGGGAACCTACGAGCAGTACTTC,CSVVEGTYEQYF
.,TRBV28,TRBJ1-5,TGTGCCAGCAGTGTAAATCAGCCCCAGCATTTT,CASSVNQPQHF
TRBD1,TRBV14,TRBJ2-1,TGTGCCAGCAGCCAAGATCCGGGACAGCCGGACAATGAGCAGTTCTTC,CASSQDPGQPDNEQFF
TRBD2,TRBV19,TRBJ2-2,TGTGCCAGTAGTATCTTCGGGGGGGGAACGAACACCGGGGAGCTGTTTTTT,CASSIFGGGTNTGELFF
TRBD2,TRBV4-3,TRBJ2-7,TGCGCCAGCAGCCAAGAGCGGACTAGCTACGAGCAGTACTTC,CASSQERTSYEQYF
.,TRBV7-9,TRBJ2-2,TGTGCCAGCAGCTTGTTCGCGAACACCGGGGAGCTGTTTTTT,CASSLFANTGELFF
TRBD2,TRBV7-9,TRBJ2-1,TGTGCCAGCAGCGCCGGCGGGGGGGCCTACAATGAGCAGTTCTTC,CASSAGGGAYNEQFF
.,TRBV5-1,TRBJ2-7,TGCGCCAGCAGCTTGGTACAGAGGGAGGTTTACGAGCAGTACTTC,CASSLVQREVYEQYF
.,TRBV6-5,TRBJ1-2,TGTGCCAGCAGTTACCCGGGAGACTATGGCTACACCTTC,CASSYPGDYGYTF
.,TRBV28,TRBJ1-4,TGTGCCAGCAGTTCCGGAGGGGTGAGTGAAAAACTGTTTTTT,CASSSGGVSEKLFF
TRBD2,TRBV6-5,TRBJ2-7,TGTGCCAGCAGTTATCGGGGGACTAGCGCCGAGCAGTACTTC,CASSYRGTSAEQYF
TRBD2,TRBV6-5,TRBJ2-1,TGTGCCAGCAGGGGGAGGGGCAATGAGCAGTTCTTC,CASRGRGNEQFF
TRBD1,TRBV18,TRBJ1-5,TGTGCCAGCTCACCAGGGACAGGGCCTCAGCCCCAGCATTTT,CASSPGTGPQPQHF
TRBD2,TRBV19,TRBJ2-3,TGTGCCAGTAGTAATAGCGGGAAGGATACAGATACGCAGTATTTT,CASSNSGKDTDTQYF
.,TRBV5-1,TRBJ2-7,TGCGCCAGCAGCTTACAGGGCATCGAGCAGTACTTC,CASSLQGIEQYF
TRBD2,TRBV5-6,TRBJ2-3,TGTGCCAGCAGCCCAGTTCAGCGGGGGGCAGATACGCAGTATTTT,CASSPVQRGADTQYF
TRBD2,TRBV29-1,TRBJ2-7,TGCAGCGTTGGAGCGGGAGGGCCCCGTTACGAGCAGTACTTC,CSVGAGGPRYEQYF
.,TRBV18,TRBJ2-5,TGTGCCAGCTCACCGCGGGTCGGGGACCAAGAGACCCAGTACTTC,CASSPRVGDQETQYF
.,TRBV28,TRBJ2-4,TGTGCCAGCAGTTTGGGGCTGGGAAACATTCAGTACTTC,CASSLGLGNIQYF
.,TRBV25-1,TRBJ1-1,TGTGCCAGCAGTGGGCCTGGAGGCAACACTGAAGCTTTCTTT,CASSGPGGNTEAFF